This TCR beta chain originates from a study of CD8 T cells in ankylosing spondylitis. Libraries for TCR beta were made by quantitative 5'-RACE with molecular barcodes. TCRdb reprocessed the 5' RACE reads with MiXCR, giving one entry per CDR3 protein. The sample holds over 110,000 distinct CDR3 sequences, 6.5% to 8.5% seen once. Broader study findings: Some of the motif variants had earlier been found in reactive arthritis patients' fluid and blood. Ankylosing spondylitis blood appeared to be characterized by a TCR beta motif of eight or nine highly homologous variants. Disease-linked clones, CD8+, were relatively rare in peripheral blood.

This CDR3 is built from 13 residues. V was shortened by 7 bases and J by 7 bases, with 11 bases between the two germline ends. Germline V gives CDR1 SGHAT, CDR2 FQNNGV. Of note for this clonotype: Its antigen is not identified.

Sequenced material: synovial fluid, either unsorted or a sorted T cell fraction (not recorded which). The sequence derives from a male donor with ankylosing spondylitis. The chain employs TRBV11-2 and TRBJ1-6; D not certain. The CDR3 spells CASTFWENSPLHF. DNA of the CDR3: TGTGCCAGCACCTTCTGGGAGAATTCACCCCTCCACTTT. Full variable domain (remainder filled in from reference TRBV11-2 and TRBJ1-6): EAGVAQSPRYKIIEKRQSVAFWCNPISGHATLYWYQQILGQGPKLLIQFQNNGVVDDSQLPKDRFSAERLKGVDSTLKIQPAKLEDSAVYLCASTFWENSPLHFGNGTRLTVT.